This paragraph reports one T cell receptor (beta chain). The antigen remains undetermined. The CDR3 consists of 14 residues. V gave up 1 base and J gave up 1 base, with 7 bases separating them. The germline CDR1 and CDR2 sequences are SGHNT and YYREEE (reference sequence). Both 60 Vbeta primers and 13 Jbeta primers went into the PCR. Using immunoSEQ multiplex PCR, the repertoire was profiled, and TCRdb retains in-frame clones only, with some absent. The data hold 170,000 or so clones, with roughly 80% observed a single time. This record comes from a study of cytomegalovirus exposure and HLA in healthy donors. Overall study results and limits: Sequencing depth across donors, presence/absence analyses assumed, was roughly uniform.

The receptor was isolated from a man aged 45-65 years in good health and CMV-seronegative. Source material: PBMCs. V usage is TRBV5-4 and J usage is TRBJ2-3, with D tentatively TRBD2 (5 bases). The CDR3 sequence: CASSLYSGTDTQYF. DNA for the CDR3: TGTGCCAGCAGCTTGTATAGCGGCACAGATACGCAGTATTTT.